The sample holds a few counts of the clone carrying this TCR beta chain. Its antigen is still unknown. A much more abundant neighbour one base away suggests this may be a read error. V lost 1 base, J lost 4 bases, and 16 bases lay in between. The CDR3 contains 17 residues. Blood RNA came from unsorted whole blood; germline DNA was also extracted. Sampling before surgery obtained roughly 4.1 milliliters of peripheral blood. This sample is part of a study of tumor-infiltrating lymphocytes in primary liver carcinoma. Overall study: Each sample had roughly 3.65 to 7.5 million productive TCRbeta reads regardless of tissue type. Study findings and constraints: The 250 largest clones made up significantly more of tumor than blood repertoires (p = 0.039). Because the samples were bulk unsorted, the study did not compare CD4+ and CD8+ repertoires.

From approximately 530 ng of total RNA, TCR beta-specific cDNA was reverse-transcribed using a constant-region primer. Libraries of TCR beta came from three nested multiplex PCR rounds with slightly modified ARM-PCR. Two initial PCR rounds of about 10 cycles each paired TRBV1-TRBV30 forward primers with a C-beta reverse primer. TCRdb fed the multiplex PCR reads into MiXCR, producing one record per CDR3 protein. The data contain approximately 340,000 distinct CDR3 sequences, roughly 61% of them seen just once; the ten biggest clones take up about 6.5%. Sequences were obtained from peripheral blood. This TCR was recovered from a man aged 35-49 years with primary liver carcinoma and hepatitis B virus infection. The chain is built from TRBV12-3 or TRBV12-4 and TRBJ2-2; tentative D call: TRBD2 (6 bases). CDR3 sequence (DNA): TGTGCCAGCAGTTTAGATCTGGGGGGTCGGGGCACCGGGGAGCTGTTTTTT. This translates into CASSLDLGGRGTGELFF.